These 32 T cell receptor beta chains share one sample of origin, sequenced in a study of sequential checkpoint blockade in melanoma. Clones were sequenced by immunoSEQ multiplex PCR, and TCRdb holds only the in-frame ones, with some missing. The sample records over 8,500 clones, 45% to 60% being singletons. Indicated treatment: randomized to nivolumab then ipilimumab (arm A) or the reverse (arm B). The starting material was CD8+ T cells sorted from blood (inferred from file names), obtained from a patient given nivolumab and ipilimumab in sequence. The receptors were gathered from a human donor with melanoma.

This clone was seen a handful of times. The gene calls are TRBV6-5 and TRBJ2-1, with TRBD2 matching over 7 bases. The trim removed 6 bases at V and 4 bases at J, leaving 9 bases unmatched. The CDR3 extends over 15 amino acids. CDR1 is MNHEY and CDR2 is SVGAGI in the germline V gene. The CDR3 is CASSRAGEGYNEQFF. The CDR3 DNA follows: TGTGCCAGCAGCCGGGCGGGGGAGGGATACAATGAGCAGTTCTTC.

This clone has a handful of counts. The gene calls are TRBV18 and TRBJ2-1; 8 bases line up with TRBD1. The CDR3 is made up of 19 amino acids. Trimming took 0 bases from V and 8 from J; bases not matched to a gene: 18. Per the germline V gene, CDR1 is KGHSH and CDR2 is LQKENI. DNA of the CDR3: TGTGCCAGCTCACCACCCCCCGGGAAACAGGACAGGGAGACGGATGAGCAGTTCTTC. Encoded protein: CASSPPPGKQDRETDEQFF.

The chain couples TRBV28 to TRBJ1-1, with a possible D match to TRBD1 (6 bases). The CDR3 extends over 14 amino acids. Trimming took off 2 bases at V and 0 bases at J, with 7 bases between the two ends. The germline CDR1 and CDR2 sequences are MDHEN and SYDVKM. The CDR3 protein is CASSLTGMNTEAFF. The CDR3 DNA reads as TGTGCCAGCAGTTTAACAGGGATGAACACTGAAGCTTTCTTT.

Points on this clone: An end of the junction does not agree with germline; a read error may underlie this. The rearrangement uses TRBV27 and TRBJ2-1, with a weak D call TRBD1 (6 bases). The CDR3 covers 16 residues. Germline loops: CDR1 MNHEY, CDR2 SMNVEV (reference sequence). CDR3 loop: CASGSTGFFSYNEQLF. DNA of the CDR3: TGTGCCAGCGGATCGACAGGATTCTTCTCCTACAATGAGCAGCTCTTC.

The chain uses TRBV21-1 and TRBJ2-2; the table calls TRBD1, which could not be checked here. TRBV21-1 is described as a pseudogene. There are 16 residues in the CDR3. DNA for the CDR3: TGTGCCAGCAGCAAAGATCGGACCGGACACTCCGGGGAGCTGTTTTTT. Protein: CASSKDRTGHSGELFF.

The J gene is TRBJ2-7, the V gene TRBV28; 8 bases agree with TRBD1. Germline V gene data show CDR1 as MDHEN and CDR2 as SYDVKM. The ends lost 8 bases at V and 4 bases at J; junction bases unmatched: 10. This CDR3 has 14 residues. CDR3 in DNA: TGTGCCAGCGGGGTGCCGGGACAGGCTTACGAGCAGTACTTC. Translation: CASGVPGQAYEQYF. Variable domain in full (rest from reference TRBV28 and TRBJ2-7): DVKVTQSSRYLVKRTGEKVFLECVQDMDHENMFWYRQDPGLGLRLIYFSYDVKMKEKGDIPEGYSVSREKKERFSLILESASTNQTSMYLCASGVPGQAYEQYFGPGTRLTVT.

This clone was recorded only once. J is TRBJ2-5 and V is TRBV10-3, with 7 bases aligning to TRBD2. The CDR3 is 13 residues long. With V trimmed by 6 bases and J by 2 bases, 3 bases remained unmatched. Germline values: CDR1 ENHRY, CDR2 SYGVKD. The CDR3 loop is CAIRTSPQETQYF. The CDR3 nucleotides read TGTGCCATCAGGACTAGCCCACAAGAGACCCAGTACTTC.

The V and J genes are TRBV13 and TRBJ2-7; TRBD2 agrees at 10 bases. The CDR3 sequence is 16 residues long. Germline V gene sequence: CDR1 PRHDT, CDR2 FYEKMQ (reference sequence). The V and J ends lost 0 bases and 5 bases, in that order; junction bases with no gene match: 7. The CDR3 region is CASSLGLAGVSHEQYF. CDR3 in DNA: TGTGCCAGCAGCTTAGGCCTAGCGGGAGTTTCCCACGAGCAGTACTTC.

This clone was recorded only once. The rearrangement uses TRBV27 and TRBJ2-3, with a tentative D call TRBD1 (5 bases). This CDR3 region has 14 residues. V was shortened by 3 bases and J by 4 bases, with 11 bases between the two germline ends. The germline V gene encodes CDR1 MNHEY and CDR2 SMNVEV (reference sequence). CDR3 sequence reads: CASSFTLGADTQYF. CDR3 nucleotide sequence: TGTGCCAGCAGTTTCACCCTAGGGGCAGATACGCAGTATTTT.

Points on this clone: Other DNA sequences in the sample encode the same CDR3. Here the CDR3 DNA reads TGTGCCAGCAGTTATGCAGGGGGCAGCTACAATGAGCAGTTCTTC. Translating it yields CASSYAGGSYNEQFF. This chain links TRBV6-6 with TRBJ2-1, with TRBD1 matching 8 bases. CDR1 and CDR2 (germline): MNHNY, SVGAGI (reference sequence). The CDR3 contains 15 residues. The junction had 4 bases not matched to a gene; V was cut back by 3 bases and J by 3 bases.

This clone turned up a few times. This chain links TRBV6-4 with TRBJ2-2, with TRBD2 as a possible D gene (5 bases). V was cut by 5 bases and J by 4 bases, with 17 bases left in between. This CDR3 comprises 16 residues. From germline, CDR1 is MRHNA and CDR2 SNTAGT. CDR3 residues: CASSYTRDSPTGELFF. DNA of the CDR3: TGTGCCAGCAGTTATACTAGGGATTCGCCCACCGGGGAGCTGTTTTTT.

The rearrangement joins TRBV5-1 to TRBJ1-5; the D is unclear. Germline V gene lookup returns CDR1 SGHRS and CDR2 YFSETQ. V was cut by 0 bases and J by 1 base, with 8 bases left in between. The CDR3 contains 15 residues. In nucleotides, the CDR3 is TGCGCCAGCAGCTTGGAGGGAGGAAGCAATCAGCCCCAGCATTTT. Its protein is CASSLEGGSNQPQHF. The entire variable domain, with the rest obtained from reference TRBV5-1 and TRBJ1-5, is as follows: KAGVTQTPRYLIKTRGQQVTLSCSPISGHRSVSWYQQTPGQGLQFLFEYFSETQRNKGNFPGRFSGRQFSNSRSEMNVSTLELGDSALYLCASSLEGGSNQPQHFGDGTRLSIL.

This clone was seen more than once but under ten times. The gene calls are TRBV27 and TRBJ2-7; 9 positions agree with TRBD2. After removal of 5 bases from V and 5 bases from J, the junction contained 22 bases not matched to a gene. The CDR3 has 19 residues. Per germline, CDR1 MNHEY and CDR2 SMNVEV (reference sequence). The CDR3 nucleotides read TGTGCCAGCAGTCGACTACCCAGACTAGCGGTACAGGGCGGGCACGAGCAGTACTTC. This gives the protein CASSRLPRLAVQGGHEQYF.

The chain combines TRBV6-1 with TRBJ1-6; D might be TRBD1 (6 bases). CDR1 is MNHNS and CDR2 is SASEGT in the germline V gene. CDR3 length equals 14 residues. Trimming cost V 6 bases and J 5 bases, with 11 bases left between them. The CDR3 region has the DNA TGTGCCAGCAGCCGGGACATGGATAATTCACCCCTCCACTTT. Protein sequence: CASSRDMDNSPLHF.

The rearrangement joins TRBV11-2 to TRBJ1-1; D perhaps matches TRBD1 (5 bases). Trimming cost V 2 bases and J 7 bases, with 5 bases left between them. The germline gives CDR1 SGHAT, CDR2 FQNNGV. CDR3 size: 11 residues. The CDR3 sequence is CASSLTGEAFF. CDR3 nucleotides: TGTGCCAGCAGCTTAACAGGTGAAGCTTTCTTT. The full variable domain, rest sourced from reference TRBV11-2 and TRBJ1-1, is EAGVAQSPRYKIIEKRQSVAFWCNPISGHATLYWYQQILGQGPKLLIQFQNNGVVDDSQLPKDRFSAERLKGVDSTLKIQPAKLEDSAVYLCASSLTGEAFFGQGTRLTVV.

This clone was observed a handful of times. V usage is TRBV7-3 and J usage is TRBJ2-3; 9 nucleotides line up with TRBD2. The trim removed 5 bases at V and 2 bases at J, leaving 11 bases unmatched. Looked up from germline, CDR1 is SGHTA and CDR2 is FQGTGA. This CDR3 has 17 amino acids. The CDR3 protein is CASSPRGWTSDTDTQYF. The CDR3 DNA follows: TGTGCCAGCAGCCCGAGGGGGTGGACTAGCGACACAGATACGCAGTATTTT.

The chain joins TRBV28 to TRBJ1-5; 10 nucleotides match TRBD1. The CDR3 extends over 15 amino acids. With V trimmed by 3 bases and J by 6 bases, 5 bases remained unmatched. Germline lookup yields CDR1 MDHEN and CDR2 SYDVKM. The CDR3 here is CASSLGQGFRQPQHF. CDR3 in DNA: TGTGCCAGCAGTTTGGGACAGGGGTTTCGTCAGCCCCAGCATTTT.

J is TRBJ2-7 and V is TRBV11-3; a possible D gene is TRBD1 (5 bases). This CDR3 contains 14 residues. V was cut by 5 bases and J by 3 bases, with 14 bases left in between. CDR1 is SGHNT, CDR2 YENEEA, per germline. CDR3 residues: CASSPTGNFYEQYF. CDR3 coding DNA: TGTGCCAGCAGCCCAACAGGAAATTTCTACGAGCAGTACTTC. Variable domain in full (rest from reference TRBV11-3 and TRBJ2-7): EAGVVQSPRYKIIEKKQPVAFWCNPISGHNTLYWYLQNLGQGPELLIRYENEEAVDDSQLPKDRFSAERLKGVDSTLKIQPAELGDSAVYLCASSPTGNFYEQYFGPGTRLTVT.

With regard to this clone: This likely stems from a read error, as it lies one base from a far larger clone. This rearrangement joins TRBV18 to TRBJ2-7; the D is unclear. Trimming pared 4 bases from V and 2 bases from J, leaving 27 bases between. The CDR3 totals 19 residues. Per the germline V gene, CDR1 is KGHSH and CDR2 is LQKENI. CDR3 sequence reads: CASSLYTRRLALRPYEQYF. CDR3 DNA: TGTGCCAGCTCACTTTACACTCGTAGGTTAGCCCTACGCCCCTACGAGCAGTACTTC.

V usage is TRBV5-4 and J usage is TRBJ1-2, with unresolved D. V was clipped by 0 bases and J by 13 bases, with 10 bases between them. The CDR3 covers 11 residues. Germline V gene data show CDR1 as SGHNT and CDR2 as YYREEE (reference sequence). CDR3 region: CASSLGPGGTF. The CDR3 DNA reads TGTGCCAGCAGCTTGGGGCCGGGAGGCACCTTC.

Written as DNA, the CDR3 is TGCGCCAGCAGCCAAGGTGAAGGGGCTGGAAACACCATATATTTT. It codes for CASSQGEGAGNTIYF. The chain has TRBV4-1 and TRBJ1-3, with D possibly TRBD1 on 5 matching bases. The CDR3 has 15 residues. Per germline, CDR1 MGHRA and CDR2 YSYEKL. Between the trimmed V and J ends, which lost 1 base and 2 bases, there was a span of 9 bases.

This clone was counted a few times. The J gene is TRBJ2-3, the V gene TRBV7-2; 14 bases map to TRBD2. This CDR3 is 18 amino acids long. Trimming cost V 6 bases and J 3 bases; bases outside gene matches: 11. CDR1 SGHTA and CDR2 FQGNSA come from the germline V gene. The DNA of the CDR3 is TGTGCCAGCAGGCCGGGACTAGCGGGGGCCGAATATACAGATACGCAGTATTTT. Protein sequence: CASRPGLAGAEYTDTQYF.

V and J are TRBV19 and TRBJ2-3; tentatively, D is TRBD1 (6 bases). Germline values: CDR1 LNHDA, CDR2 SQIVND (reference sequence). The V and J ends lost 7 bases and 0 bases respectively, with 11 bases between them. The CDR3 is 14 residues long. Here the CDR3 DNA reads TGTGCCAGTAAACAAGGGGGAAGCACAGATACGCAGTATTTT. Protein: CASKQGGSTDTQYF.

The chain couples TRBV4-2 to TRBJ2-7, with a weak D call TRBD2 (6 bases). Between the trimmed V and J ends, which lost 0 bases and 1 base, there was a span of 13 bases. Germline CDR1 and CDR2: LGHNA and YNFKEQ. The CDR3 runs 16 residues. The CDR3 bases are TGTGCCAGCAGCCAAGAAGCTAGCGCCCTTTCCTACGAGCAGTACTTC. Translated: CASSQEASALSYEQYF.

The genes are TRBV6-5 and TRBJ2-7; 11 bases fit TRBD2. V lost 8 bases to trimming and J lost 7 bases; unmatched junction nucleotides: 7. This CDR3 comprises 13 residues. CDR1 is MNHEY, CDR2 SVGAGI, per germline. Here the CDR3 reads CASLPLAGEEQYF. CDR3 DNA sequence: TGTGCCAGCCTCCCACTAGCGGGGGAAGAGCAGTACTTC.

This clone has more than one count but fewer than ten. This chain links TRBV6-1 with TRBJ2-3, with a tentative D call TRBD2 (6 bases). Looked up from germline, CDR1 is MNHNS and CDR2 is SASEGT. The V and J ends lost 4 bases and 4 bases respectively, with 15 bases between them. The CDR3 runs to 15 residues. CDR3 loop: CASSVADGSADTQYF. The CDR3 DNA reads as TGTGCCAGCAGTGTAGCGGATGGAAGCGCAGATACGCAGTATTTT.

The table lists this clone with a few counts. V gene TRBV28 combines with J gene TRBJ1-5, with D unresolved. V was clipped by 3 bases and J by 0 bases, with 9 bases between them. The CDR3 consists of 15 residues. Germline-derived CDR1 and CDR2 are MDHEN and SYDVKM. CDR3 in amino acids: CASSFLQVSNQPQHF. The DNA for the CDR3 is TGTGCCAGCAGTTTTTTGCAGGTTAGCAATCAGCCCCAGCATTTT.

The V and J genes are TRBV4-3 and TRBJ1-5; D possibly corresponds to TRBD1 (6 bases). Trimming removed 4 bases from V and 1 base from J, with 11 bases in between. There are 15 residues in the CDR3. Germline V lookup: CDR1 LGHNA, CDR2 YSLEER. This chain's CDR3 is CASSPTGLSNQPQHF. CDR3 sequence (DNA): TGCGCCAGCAGCCCCACAGGGCTGAGCAATCAGCCCCAGCATTTT.

The chain is built from TRBV6-4 and TRBJ2-1, with 10 positions matching TRBD2. Germline CDR1 reads MRHNA; CDR2 reads SNTAGT. This CDR3 region has 14 residues. The junction had 3 bases not matched to a gene; V was cut back by 4 bases and J by 6 bases. The CDR3 nucleotides read TGTGCCAGCAGTGGTCTAGCGGGAGCCAATGAGCAGTTCTTC. Translating it yields CASSGLAGANEQFF.

The V and J genes are TRBV28 and TRBJ1-6; no clear D. Germline CDR1 and CDR2: MDHEN and SYDVKM. The CDR3 runs 14 residues. Trimming stripped 10 bases from V and 0 bases from J, with 10 bases between. CDR3: CATQTSSYNSPLHF. As DNA, the CDR3 is TGTGCCACCCAAACAAGCTCCTATAATTCACCCCTCCACTTT.

This chain links TRBV5-1 with TRBJ1-1; the D gene is possibly TRBD1 (6 bases). Trimming left V 3 bases short and J 3 bases short, with 21 bases between. The CDR3 is 17 residues long. Germline V lookup: CDR1 SGHRS, CDR2 YFSETQ. In nucleotides, the CDR3 is TGCGCCAGCAGCTCCCGGGGGGCAGGGGTAAGTGACACTGAAGCTTTCTTT. The encoded protein is CASSSRGAGVSDTEAFF.

This chain uses TRBV7-6 with TRBJ2-1, with TRBD2 matching 7 bases. This CDR3 region has 16 residues. The J segment lost 1 base and the V segment lost 1 base, leaving 4 bases of the junction unmatched. Germline CDR1 and CDR2: SGHVS and FNYEAQ. CDR3 sequence reads: CASSLEAGDSYNEQFF. Written as DNA, the CDR3 is TGTGCCAGCAGCTTAGAGGCGGGGGATTCCTACAATGAGCAGTTCTTC.